The present entry profiles one TCR beta chain with its context. Germline CDR1 reads KGHSH; CDR2 reads LQKENI. The CDR3 loop spans 14 amino acids. V was cut by 2 bases and J by 4 bases, with 11 bases left in between. The sample originates from a study of blood T cell repertoires in COVID-19. Looking at the study overall: Samples of COVID-19 (acute and convalescent) were obtained from the United States, Italy and Spain.

The assay was immunoSEQ multiplex PCR, and TCRdb's table has in-frame clones only and misses some. This table holds about 73,000 clones, roughly nine tenths found once. Sequenced sample: peripheral blood. The gene calls are TRBV18 and TRBJ1-2, with D tentatively TRBD1 (5 bases). This clonotype was obtained from a man older than 75 with acute or convalescent COVID-19. The CDR3 region has the DNA TGTGCCAGCTCACCAGGCCAGGGAAGCTATGGCTACACCTTC. The encoded protein is CASSPGQGSYGYTF.